The 27 T cell receptor beta chains below all came from one sample that was sequenced in a study of blood T cell repertoires in COVID-19. Repertoires were generated with immunoSEQ multiplex PCR, while TCRdb's copy carries only in-frame clones and drops some. Found here are over 80,000 clones, over 75% of them singletons; the top ten hold about 20%. The sample was peripheral blood. The receptors were sampled from a human donor in a cohort sampled during active COVID-19.

The chain is built from TRBV5-6 and TRBJ1-6, with a weak D call TRBD1 (6 bases). V dropped 5 bases and J dropped 6 bases, with 12 bases sitting between them. The CDR3 totals 14 residues. Germline V lookup: CDR1 SGHDT, CDR2 YYEEEE. CDR3 region: CASSSGHLNSPLHF. The CDR3 DNA sequence: TGTGCCAGCAGTTCGGGACACCTTAATTCACCCCTCCACTTT.

The chain uses TRBV4-3 and TRBJ1-4; 7 bases are shared with TRBD1. The CDR3 has 13 amino acids. With V trimmed by 2 bases and J by 8 bases, 2 bases remained unmatched. Per the germline V gene, CDR1 is LGHNA and CDR2 is YSLEER. DNA for the CDR3: TGCGCCAGCAGCCAAAACAGGGGAGAAAAACTGTTTTTT. Amino acid sequence: CASSQNRGEKLFF.

This sequence joins TRBV19 and TRBJ2-1; 9 nucleotides align to TRBD1. V dropped 3 bases and J dropped 4; count of bases not matched to a gene: 7. Germline CDR1 LNHDA, CDR2 SQIVND (reference sequence). This CDR3 comprises 16 residues. CDR3 residues: CASSILRDREYNEQFF. In DNA form, the CDR3 reads TGTGCCAGTAGTATCCTCCGGGACAGGGAATACAATGAGCAGTTCTTC.

The chain employs TRBV21-1 and TRBJ2-7; TRBD1 was called by the table and not checked on the DNA. TRBV21-1 is annotated as a pseudogene. The CDR3 sequence is 17 residues long. The DNA for the CDR3 is TGTGCCAGCAGCAAAGGGAAGAAGGACAGGGGGTCGGTCGAGCAGTACTTC. This encodes CASSKGKKDRGSVEQYF.

This sequence joins TRBV6-6 and TRBJ2-2; TRBD1 agrees at 7 bases. CDR3 length equals 16 residues. Trimming cost V 5 bases and J 0 bases; bases outside gene matches: 6. Germline CDR1 MNHNY, CDR2 SVGAGI (reference sequence). As DNA, the CDR3 is TGTGCCAGCAGTGTAAGGGGGACAGCGAACACCGGGGAGCTGTTTTTT. Protein sequence: CASSVRGTANTGELFF.

The gene calls are TRBV5-4 and TRBJ2-7; 11 nucleotides line up with TRBD1. J gave up 3 bases and V 4 bases, and 3 bases lay outside the gene matches. CDR1 is SGHNT, CDR2 YYREEE, per germline (reference sequence). The CDR3 covers 14 residues. CDR3 loop: CASSTGTGGYEQYF. In DNA, the CDR3 is TGTGCCAGCAGCACCGGGACAGGGGGCTACGAGCAGTACTTC.

The V call is TRBV5-1, the J call TRBJ2-1; D is perhaps TRBD2 (7 bases). The CDR3 covers 14 residues. Germline loops: CDR1 SGHRS, CDR2 YFSETQ. Trimming removed 7 bases from V and 7 bases from J, with 18 bases in between. Here the CDR3 reads CASGGGGPPNEQFF. CDR3 nucleotide sequence: TGCGCCAGCGGCGGGGGCGGGCCTCCAAATGAGCAGTTCTTC.

The V gene is TRBV29-1, the J gene TRBJ2-2, with a weak D call TRBD2 (5 bases). This CDR3 spans 15 amino acids. Germline-derived CDR1 and CDR2 are SQVTM and ANQGSEA. The germline V and J ends were trimmed by 7 bases and 0 bases, with 15 bases remaining between them. The CDR3 is CSAQIGLTNTGELFF. CDR3 nucleotides: TGCAGCGCTCAAATAGGACTTACGAACACCGGGGAGCTGTTTTTT.

V usage is TRBV11-1 and J usage is TRBJ1-2; possible D gene TRBD1, 5 bases. Germline V gene lookup returns CDR1 SGHAT and CDR2 FQDESV (reference sequence). This CDR3 spans 12 amino acids. Trimming removed 1 base at V and 8 bases at J, with 8 bases between. CDR3 loop: CASSLEGVGYTF. The CDR3 DNA reads as TGTGCCAGCAGCTTAGAAGGGGTCGGCTACACCTTC. Variable domain in full (rest from reference TRBV11-1 and TRBJ1-2): EAEVAQSPRYKITEKSQAVAFWCDPISGHATLYWYRQILGQGPELLVQFQDESVVDDSQLPKDRFSAERLKGVDSTLKIQPAELGDSAMYLCASSLEGVGYTFGSGTRLTVV.

The gene calls are TRBV3-1 (or the pseudogene TRBV3-2) and TRBJ2-2, with D uncertain. Germline-derived CDR1 and CDR2 are LGHDT and YNNKEL (reference sequence). V dropped 2 bases and J dropped 0 bases, with 7 bases sitting between them. The CDR3 runs 15 residues. The CDR3 DNA is TGTGCCAGCAGCCAAATCCTAGCGAACACCGGGGAGCTGTTTTTT. Encoded protein: CASSQILANTGELFF.

In DNA, the CDR3 is TGTGCCAGCCGGGGACTAGCGGTACCCACCGGGGAGCTGTTTTTT. This sequence encodes CASRGLAVPTGELFF. The chain carries TRBV2 and TRBJ2-2, with 11 bases aligning to TRBD2. J gave up 4 bases and V 8 bases, and 6 bases lay outside the gene matches. This CDR3 comprises 15 residues. Germline V gene lookup returns CDR1 SNHLY and CDR2 FYNNEI.

This rearrangement joins TRBV5-6 to TRBJ2-5; D unclear. Germline V gene lookup returns CDR1 SGHDT and CDR2 YYEEEE. This CDR3 comprises 14 residues. V dropped 2 bases and J dropped 1 base, with 9 bases sitting between them. The CDR3, as DNA: TGTGCCAGCAGCTTAGGCAGCGTCCAAGAGACCCAGTACTTC. Translating it yields CASSLGSVQETQYF.

The chain carries TRBV5-1 and TRBJ2-1; the D gene is possibly TRBD1 (6 bases). V was shortened by 2 bases and J by 8 bases, with 11 bases between the two germline ends. Germline V gene data show CDR1 as SGHRS and CDR2 as YFSETQ. The CDR3 has 13 amino acids. The CDR3 DNA reads as TGCGCCAGCAGCTTAAACAGGGACCATGAGCAGTTCTTC. Protein product: CASSLNRDHEQFF.

The chain employs TRBV7-8 and TRBJ2-2; 10 nucleotides align to TRBD2. CDR1 and CDR2 from the germline V gene are SGHVS and FQNEAQ. The V and J ends lost 0 bases and 6 bases, in that order; junction bases with no gene match: 4. There are 16 residues in the CDR3. The CDR3 protein is CASSLALAGIAGELFF. As DNA, the CDR3 is TGTGCCAGCAGCTTAGCACTAGCGGGAATAGCCGGGGAGCTGTTTTTT.

The rearrangement links TRBV27 to TRBJ2-1; 7 bases are shared with TRBD1. Germline loops: CDR1 MNHEY, CDR2 SMNVEV (reference sequence). Trimming cost V 5 bases and J 4 bases; bases outside gene matches: 8. The CDR3 is 15 amino acids. The CDR3 spells CASSIDRDFYNEQFF. CDR3 nucleotides: TGTGCCAGCAGTATCGACAGGGATTTTTACAATGAGCAGTTCTTC.

This chain joins TRBV19 and TRBJ1-5, with 10 nucleotides matching TRBD1. This CDR3 is 14 amino acids long. CDR1 LNHDA and CDR2 SQIVND come from the germline V gene (reference sequence). V lost 4 bases, J lost 7 bases, and 4 bases stayed unmatched. The chain's CDR3 is CASSTATGGQPQHF. CDR3 nucleotides: TGTGCCAGTAGTACCGCGACAGGGGGCCAGCCCCAGCATTTT.

This chain connects TRBV7-8 to TRBJ2-7; 9 nucleotides agree with TRBD1. CDR3 length: 15 amino acids. Trimming removed 2 bases from V and 2 bases from J; junction bases left unmatched: 4. From germline, CDR1 is SGHVS and CDR2 FQNEAQ. CDR3 in amino acids: CASSLYWDRAYEQYF. DNA of the CDR3: TGTGCCAGCAGCTTATATTGGGACAGGGCCTACGAGCAGTACTTC.

The CDR3 bases are TGTGCCAGCAGCCCCCTCTCTTCCGGGGATGAGCAGTTCTTC. Encoded protein: CASSPLSSGDEQFF. V and J are TRBV9 and TRBJ2-1; a weak D match, TRBD2 (5 bases). Trimming took 4 bases from V and 8 from J, leaving 16 bases between them. Looked up from germline, CDR1 is SGDLS and CDR2 is YYNGEE. CDR3 length: 14 amino acids.

The V gene is TRBV19, the J gene TRBJ2-2, with D perhaps matching TRBD1 (5 bases). The CDR3 covers 13 residues. Germline values: CDR1 LNHDA, CDR2 SQIVND (reference sequence). V lost 3 bases, J lost 8 bases, and 10 bases lay in between. DNA of the CDR3: TGTGCCAGTAGTATTCCCCCAGGGGGGGAGCTGTTTTTT. Residues: CASSIPPGGELFF. The full variable domain, in which reference TRBV19 and TRBJ2-2 provide the parts outside the CDR3, is DGGITQSPKYLFRKEGQNVTLSCEQNLNHDAMYWYRQDPGQGLRLIYYSQIVNDFQKGDIAEGYSVSREKKESFPLTVTSAQKNPTAFYLCASSIPPGGELFFGEGSRLTVL.

The sample holds a few counts of this clone. V usage is TRBV11-2 and J usage is TRBJ1-5, with D uncertain. CDR3 length: 15 amino acids. V lost 2 bases, J lost 0 bases, and 8 bases lay in between. Germline loops: CDR1 SGHAT, CDR2 FQNNGV. The CDR3 loop reads CASSLLVDSNQPQHF. The CDR3 DNA reads TGTGCCAGCAGCTTACTGGTAGATAGCAATCAGCCCCAGCATTTT.

V is TRBV10-3 and J is TRBJ2-3; D gene uncertain. Germline V gives CDR1 ENHRY, CDR2 SYGVKD. V lost 10 bases and J 0 bases, leaving 17 bases between the germline ends. The length of the CDR3 is 15 residues. This chain's CDR3 is CATRSPIWSTDTQYF. Written as DNA, the CDR3 is TGTGCCACCCGGAGTCCGATTTGGAGCACAGATACGCAGTATTTT.

This clone was seen more than once but under ten times. This chain connects TRBV7-2 to TRBJ2-7; D is unclear. Looked up from germline, CDR1 is SGHTA and CDR2 is FQGNSA. The CDR3 covers 14 residues. V was pared by 0 bases and J by 0 bases, with 6 bases between. This CDR3 is CASSLAQFSYEQYF. The CDR3 nucleotides are TGTGCCAGCAGCTTAGCGCAGTTCTCCTACGAGCAGTACTTC.

This clone was seen only once. The chain combines TRBV4-3 with TRBJ1-2; D not certain. Trimming stripped 0 bases from V and 3 bases from J, with 8 bases between. Germline V CDR1 and CDR2: LGHNA, YSLEER. The CDR3 extends over 14 amino acids. The chain's CDR3 is CASSQDPQDYGYTF. CDR3 nucleotides: TGCGCCAGCAGCCAAGATCCGCAGGACTATGGCTACACCTTC.

The J gene is TRBJ1-5, the V gene TRBV5-1; no reliable D call. This CDR3 has 14 amino acids. Germline V gene sequence: CDR1 SGHRS, CDR2 YFSETQ. V gave up 0 bases and J gave up 5 bases, with 9 bases separating them. Here the CDR3 reads CASSLDSGYQPQHF. CDR3 bases: TGCGCCAGCAGCTTGGATTCGGGGTATCAGCCCCAGCATTTT.

This clone was picked up one time. V gene TRBV9 combines with J gene TRBJ1-1; 8 positions match TRBD1. The CDR3 contains 14 residues. V was clipped by 3 bases and J by 7 bases; unmatched bases: 8. Germline assignment: CDR1 SGDLS and CDR2 YYNGEE. The CDR3 bases are TGTGCCAGCAGCGCCGGACAGGGAAGGGTTGAAGCTTTCTTT. Residues: CASSAGQGRVEAFF.

The chain employs TRBV29-1 and TRBJ1-2, with 10 bases aligning to TRBD1. V lost 7 bases and J lost 3; bases outside the gene matches: 2. The CDR3 sequence is 12 residues long. The germline V gene encodes CDR1 SQVTM and CDR2 ANQGSEA. The CDR3 DNA reads TGCAGCGCTGGGACAGGGGACTATGGCTACACCTTC. It specifies CSAGTGDYGYTF. The full variable domain, in which reference TRBV29-1 and TRBJ1-2 provide the parts outside the CDR3, is SAVISQKPSRDICQRGTSLTIQCQVDSQVTMMFWYRQQPGQSLTLIATANQGSEATYESGFVIDKFPISRPNLTFSTLTVSNMSPEDSSIYLCSAGTGDYGYTFGSGTRLTVV.

This rearrangement joins TRBV4-2 to TRBJ2-7, with D hard to call. The CDR3 extends over 12 amino acids. Trimming left V 6 bases short and J 4 bases short, with 10 bases between. The germline gives CDR1 LGHNA, CDR2 YNFKEQ. This CDR3 reads CASSPRLYEQYF. CDR3 nucleotide sequence: TGTGCCAGCAGTCCCAGGCTATACGAGCAGTACTTC.